One and the same sample provided the 18 T cell receptor beta chains below, sequenced in a study of T-cell memory formation after mild COVID-19. TCRdb re-derived calls from the 5' RACE reads in MiXCR, one entry per CDR3 protein. The sample records about 150,000 distinct CDR3 sequences, roughly a quarter being singletons. The sample consisted of PBMCs or a T cell subset sorted from them (not recorded which). The source is an adult woman who had mild COVID-19 (a few samples of this study predate the infection). Cell type and time point are not known.

For this clonotype: The junction does not match germline at one end; this may be a read error. The J gene is TRBJ1-5, the V gene TRBV5-1; D possibly corresponds to TRBD1 (6 bases). The CDR3 is 14 residues long. Germline V gene lookup returns CDR1 SGHRS and CDR2 YFSETQ. The chain's CDR3 is CASSHRGGNQTQHF. The CDR3 coding sequence is TGCGCCAGCAGCCATAGGGGGGGCAATCAGACCCAGCATTTT.

The V and J genes are TRBV10-3 and TRBJ2-5; no clear D. Trimming stripped 5 bases from V and 3 bases from J, with 10 bases between. Germline lookup yields CDR1 ENHRY and CDR2 SYGVKD. This CDR3 contains 13 residues. The CDR3 protein is CAISFDGKETQYF. The CDR3 DNA reads as TGTGCCATCAGTTTCGACGGAAAAGAGACCCAGTACTTC.

This clonotype has just a few counts. The J gene is TRBJ2-7, the V gene TRBV7-9; D assignment may be TRBD1 or TRBD2 (5 bases each). CDR3 size: 15 residues. Germline assignment: CDR1 SEHNR and CDR2 FQNEAQ (reference sequence). Between the trimmed V and J ends, which lost 6 bases and 0 bases, there was a span of 15 bases. The CDR3 sequence is CASSSLSGASYEQYF. The CDR3 nucleotides read TGTGCCAGCAGTTCATTATCCGGGGCCTCCTACGAGCAGTACTTC.

This clonotype was detected only a few times. J is TRBJ2-3 and V is TRBV19, with TRBD1 matching 7 bases. V lost 8 bases to trimming and J lost 5 bases; unmatched junction nucleotides: 7. Germline CDR1 LNHDA, CDR2 SQIVND (reference sequence). The CDR3 length is 13 residues. The CDR3: CASADRLRDTQYF. Here the CDR3 DNA reads TGTGCCAGTGCGGACAGGTTGAGAGATACGCAGTATTTT.

This clonotype has more than one count but fewer than ten. The genes are TRBV7-9 and TRBJ2-7; TRBD1 matches 11 bases. The germline V gene encodes CDR1 SEHNR and CDR2 FQNEAQ (reference sequence). The CDR3 is 15 residues long. With V trimmed by 5 bases and J by 3 bases, 6 bases remained unmatched. CDR3 residues: CASSPRTGGNYEQYF. In DNA, the CDR3 is TGTGCCAGCAGCCCCCGGACAGGGGGCAACTACGAGCAGTACTTC.

This clonotype was observed a few times. The chain recombines TRBV3-1 with TRBJ2-7; 7 bases line up with TRBD1. This CDR3 contains 13 residues. Germline values: CDR1 LGHDT, CDR2 YNNKEL (reference sequence). V lost 5 bases and J lost 6; bases outside the gene matches: 7. CDR3 DNA sequence: TGTGCCAGCAGCGAAGGATACAGGGGCGAGCAGTACTTC. Its translation is CASSEGYRGEQYF.

This clonotype showed up just a few times. This sequence joins TRBV6-5 and TRBJ2-7; TRBD2 matches at 8 bases. Looked up from germline, CDR1 is MNHEY and CDR2 is SVGAGI. The CDR3 has 15 amino acids. After removal of 2 bases from V and 5 bases from J, the junction contained 8 bases not matched to a gene. Written as DNA, the CDR3 is TGTGCCAGCAGTTACCAACGGACTAGCTTCGACGAGCAGTACTTC. Residues: CASSYQRTSFDEQYF.

The CDR3 loop is CASSDDRLAGNYEQYF. The DNA of the CDR3 is TGTGCCAGCAGTGATGACCGACTAGCGGGAAACTACGAGCAGTACTTC. The J gene is TRBJ2-7, the V gene TRBV2, with 11 bases fitting TRBD2. V lost 3 bases, J lost 3 bases, and 7 bases stayed unmatched. The CDR3 consists of 16 residues. Germline-derived CDR1 and CDR2 are SNHLY and FYNNEI.

This clonotype showed up just a few times. V and J are TRBV11-3 and TRBJ2-1; D possibly matches TRBD1 or TRBD2 (5 bases each). The CDR3 length is 13 residues. V was pared by 4 bases and J by 12 bases, with 16 bases between. CDR1 is SGHNT, CDR2 YENEEA, per germline. DNA of the CDR3: TGTGCCAGCAGCTCGGGGCCCTTCGGGCGGCAGTTCTTC. This translates into CASSSGPFGRQFF.

The chain has TRBV4-3 and TRBJ1-2; 8 bases fit TRBD1. Germline V gene lookup returns CDR1 LGHNA and CDR2 YSLEER. V shed 0 bases, J shed 0 bases, and the junction held 6 bases outside the gene matches. CDR3 length: 17 residues. CDR3 sequence: CASSQEGTGRANYGYTF. The CDR3 bases are TGCGCCAGCAGCCAAGAGGGGACAGGACGAGCTAACTATGGCTACACCTTC.

The chain recombines TRBV2 with TRBJ2-7; D assignment may be TRBD1 or TRBD2 (5 bases each). Per the germline V gene, CDR1 is SNHLY and CDR2 is FYNNEI. CDR3 length equals 15 residues. V lost 0 bases and J 4 bases, leaving 13 bases between the germline ends. The CDR3 coding sequence is TGTGCCAGCAGTGAAGCAAGGGCAGGGACGTACGAGCAGTACTTC. The encoded protein is CASSEARAGTYEQYF. Full variable domain (remainder filled in from reference TRBV2 and TRBJ2-7): EPEVTQTPSHQVTQMGQEVILRCVPISNHLYFYWYRQILGQKVEFLVSFYNNEISEKSEIFDDQFSVERPDGSNFTLKIRSTKLEDSAMYFCASSEARAGTYEQYFGPGTRLTVT.

This sequence joins TRBV12-3 or TRBV12-4 and TRBJ1-2, with 12 bases lining up with TRBD1. With V trimmed by 7 bases and J by 4 bases, 7 bases remained unmatched. CDR3 size: 15 residues. The CDR3 DNA reads as TGTGCCAGCACCGGGACAGGGGGCCTTGGCTATGGCTACACCTTC. This sequence encodes CASTGTGGLGYGYTF.

This clonotype was counted a few times. The rearrangement uses TRBV4-3 and TRBJ2-2; TRBD1 aligns across 9 bases. The CDR3 runs 15 residues. Unmatched junction bases numbered 2, after V lost 4 bases and J lost 2 bases. CDR1 is LGHNA and CDR2 is YSLEER in the germline V gene. CDR3 bases: TGCGCCAGCAGCCCGGACAGGGGTAACACCGGGGAGCTGTTTTTT. Translating it yields CASSPDRGNTGELFF.

This clonotype was detected a few times. The chain links TRBV20-1 to TRBJ2-1; D call uncertain. With 6 bases removed from V and 0 bases from J, the gap between germline ends came to 3 bases. CDR1 and CDR2 from the germline V gene are DFQATT and SNEGSKA (reference sequence). This CDR3 region has 11 residues. In DNA, the CDR3 is TGCAGTGCCAGCTCCTACAATGAGCAGTTCTTC. Its protein product is CSASSYNEQFF.

In its sample, this clonotype was seen a few times. V and J are TRBV4-3 and TRBJ2-1; D might be TRBD1 (6 bases). The germline V gene has CDR1 LGHNA and CDR2 YSLEER. The V and J ends lost 0 bases and 2 bases respectively, with 11 bases between them. The CDR3 runs to 16 residues. This chain's CDR3 is CASSQDSGVTYNEQFF. The DNA for the CDR3 is TGCGCCAGCAGCCAAGATTCAGGGGTCACCTACAATGAGCAGTTCTTC.

The chain employs TRBV12-3 or TRBV12-4 and TRBJ2-7; D not certain. This CDR3 has 14 amino acids. Trimming took off 3 bases at V and 3 bases at J, with 12 bases between the two ends. The CDR3 loop is CASSFEPSYYEQYF. Written as DNA, the CDR3 is TGTGCCAGCAGTTTTGAACCGTCCTACTACGAGCAGTACTTC.

This chain links TRBV2 with TRBJ2-1; D is perhaps TRBD2 (5 bases). Germline CDR1 reads SNHLY; CDR2 reads FYNNEI. The CDR3 is 14 amino acids. V lost 7 bases to trimming and J lost 0 bases, with 10 bases between them. Here the CDR3 reads CASISGSSYNEQFF. As DNA, the CDR3 is TGTGCCAGCATATCGGGAAGCTCCTACAATGAGCAGTTCTTC.

This clonotype was observed a few times. The genes are TRBV20-1 and TRBJ2-1; 12 bases are shared with TRBD2. The V and J ends lost 2 bases and 9 bases, in that order; junction bases with no gene match: 8. The CDR3 contains 15 residues. Germline CDR1 is DFQATT and CDR2 is SNEGSKA (reference sequence). The CDR3 sequence is CSARSSGREWGEQFF. In nucleotides, the CDR3 is TGCAGTGCTAGATCTAGCGGGAGGGAGTGGGGTGAGCAGTTCTTC.